These 21 T cell receptor beta chains came from one sample sequenced in a study of shared clonotypes between healthy human individuals (dated by TCRdb to about 2020). Receptor amplification or capture employed the immunoSEQ multiplex PCR assay. Entries here come from immuneACCESS through TCRdb and include only in-frame sequences with V and J called. Some clones fail to appear in such tables; in the studies checked, an unresolved V gene covers under half of the shortfall, and the cause of the remainder is unknown. Across this sample there are fewer than 3 million clones, with just under 95% seen only once. Together, the top ten hold 0.37% of the sample. Sequencing was performed on naive CD4+ T cells from PBMCs. The cell subset or site label here, explained by the study, means: CD45RA+ positively selected. The receptor set was obtained from a man between 18 and 29 years old in good health. Some clones in this sample may be carry-over from other donors' samples.

The rearrangement joins TRBV6-6 to TRBJ2-1, with 9 nucleotides matching TRBD2. Germline loops: CDR1 MNHNY, CDR2 SVGAGI (reference sequence). The ends lost 6 bases at V and 1 base at J; junction bases unmatched: 4. The CDR3 sequence is 15 residues long. The CDR3 region has the DNA TGTGCCAGCAGCACCCTAGCGGGATCCTACAATGAGCAGTTCTTC. It translates to CASSTLAGSYNEQFF.

This clone was observed a single time. The genes are TRBV4-3 and TRBJ1-2, with 7 positions matching TRBD1. Germline V lookup: CDR1 LGHNA, CDR2 YSLEER. The CDR3 loop spans 16 amino acids. Trimming at V came to 2 bases and at J to 6 bases, leaving 12 bases not matched to a gene. Here the CDR3 DNA reads TGCGCCAGCAGCCAACTCCCGACGACAGGGTCGAATGGCTACACCTTC. Its protein is CASSQLPTTGSNGYTF.

The V gene is TRBV20-1, the J gene TRBJ2-1; no reliable D call. Trimming removed 7 bases from V and 5 bases from J, with 9 bases in between. The length of the CDR3 is 11 residues. Germline values: CDR1 DFQATT, CDR2 SNEGSKA (reference sequence). The CDR3: CSGSGNNEQFF. CDR3 sequence (DNA): TGCAGTGGATCGGGTAACAATGAGCAGTTCTTC.

The chain is built from TRBV18 and TRBJ1-3; D call uncertain. V lost 0 bases, J lost 0 bases, and 9 bases lay in between. In germline, CDR1 is KGHSH, CDR2 LQKENI. This CDR3 has 16 residues. The CDR3 DNA reads TGTGCCAGCTCACCACCGGTCGGACTCTCTGGAAACACCATATATTTT. It encodes CASSPPVGLSGNTIYF. The complete variable domain, with remaining parts taken from reference TRBV18 and TRBJ1-3, reads NAGVMQNPRHLVRRRGQEARLRCSPMKGHSHVYWYRQLPEEGLKFMVYLQKENIIDESGMPKERFSAEFPKEGPSILRIQQVVRGDSAAYFCASSPPVGLSGNTIYFGEGSWLTVV.

Points on this clone: The sample contains more than one DNA sequence encoding this CDR3. The CDR3 here is CASSLWGAGELFF. CDR3 DNA sequence: TGTGCCAGCAGTTTATGGGGTGCCGGGGAGCTGTTTTTT. V usage is TRBV27 and J usage is TRBJ2-2; D gene unclear. Germline V gene lookup returns CDR1 MNHEY and CDR2 SMNVEV (reference sequence). V was pared by 1 base and J by 6 bases, with 6 bases between. This CDR3 has 13 amino acids.

V is TRBV5-1 and J is TRBJ2-1; 11 bases match TRBD2. The CDR3 covers 16 residues. Per germline, CDR1 SGHRS and CDR2 YFSETQ. V lost 4 bases and J lost 4; bases outside the gene matches: 7. The CDR3 DNA follows: TGCGCCAGCAGCCAGATGGGGACTAGCGGTTACAATGAGCAGTTCTTC. Its protein product is CASSQMGTSGYNEQFF.

The chain joins TRBV9 to TRBJ2-4; a weak D match, TRBD2 (6 bases). CDR3 size: 16 residues. Germline V CDR1 and CDR2: SGDLS, YYNGEE. The ends were cut back, 0 bases at V and 6 bases at J, with 16 bases in the middle. The DNA of the CDR3 is TGTGCCAGCAGCGTAGGGGGACTCTCCTTCGGAAACATTCAGTACTTC. It translates to CASSVGGLSFGNIQYF.

The V gene is TRBV6-1, the J gene TRBJ2-7; TRBD1 might be the D (6 bases). The CDR3 covers 13 residues. The V end was cut by 4 bases, the J end by 5 bases, with 12 bases between. Germline V lookup: CDR1 MNHNS, CDR2 SASEGT. The chain's CDR3 is CASSGDKRHEQYF. The CDR3 DNA sequence: TGTGCCAGCAGTGGGGACAAACGCCACGAGCAGTACTTC.

CDR3 region: CAISEFTAYEQYF. CDR3 DNA: TGTGCCATCAGTGAGTTCACGGCCTACGAGCAGTACTTC. This chain links TRBV10-3 with TRBJ2-7; the D is unclear. The CDR3 contains 13 residues. Looked up from germline, CDR1 is ENHRY and CDR2 is SYGVKD. Trimming took off 1 base at V and 2 bases at J, with 6 bases between the two ends.

The rearrangement joins TRBV4-1 to TRBJ2-2; D may be TRBD1 (7 bases). CDR1 is MGHRA and CDR2 is YSYEKL in the germline V gene. The CDR3 has 16 amino acids. With 3 bases removed from V and 4 bases from J, the gap between germline ends came to 15 bases. The CDR3 sequence is CASSHFHRGGTGELFF. For the CDR3, the DNA is TGCGCCAGCAGCCATTTCCACAGGGGAGGCACCGGGGAGCTGTTTTTT.

This clone appeared once. Different DNA sequences within this sample yield the same CDR3. The chain recombines TRBV4-3 with TRBJ2-3; 11 nucleotides align to TRBD2. Germline V gives CDR1 LGHNA, CDR2 YSLEER. CDR3 size: 16 residues. Unmatched junction bases numbered 0, after V lost 0 bases and J lost 1 base. The CDR3: CASSQELAGGTDTQYF. The DNA of the CDR3 is TGCGCCAGCAGCCAAGAACTAGCGGGAGGCACAGATACGCAGTATTTT.

This chain links TRBV18 with TRBJ2-1; TRBD1 matches 10 bases. The CDR3 loop spans 18 amino acids. CDR1 and CDR2 from the germline V gene are KGHSH and LQKENI. Unmatched junction bases numbered 15, after V lost 3 bases and J lost 7 bases. DNA for the CDR3: TGTGCCAGCTCACCTTACCAAAACCTTGGACAGGGGGTAAATGAGCAGTTCTTC. Encoded protein: CASSPYQNLGQGVNEQFF.

V usage is TRBV4-1 and J usage is TRBJ2-1; possible D gene TRBD2, 6 bases. The length of the CDR3 is 19 residues. CDR1 and CDR2 (germline): MGHRA, YSYEKL. V was cut by 2 bases and J by 0 bases, with 20 bases left in between. CDR3 sequence reads: CASSQPFSGLLSSYNEQFF. In DNA, the CDR3 is TGCGCCAGCAGCCAACCGTTCTCGGGACTCCTGAGCTCCTACAATGAGCAGTTCTTC.

The chain uses TRBV19 and TRBJ2-2, with TRBD2 matching 7 bases. Losses at the gene ends were 3 bases for V and 3 bases for J; bases not matched to a gene: 7. CDR3 length equals 16 residues. The germline gives CDR1 LNHDA, CDR2 SQIVND (reference sequence). The DNA for the CDR3 is TGTGCCAGTAGTATCCAGGGAGGGCCGTACACCGGGGAGCTGTTTTTT. As protein: CASSIQGGPYTGELFF.

The rearrangement joins TRBV6-6 to TRBJ2-5; D not resolved. Trimming took off 7 bases at V and 0 bases at J, with 12 bases between the two ends. Germline lookup yields CDR1 MNHNY and CDR2 SVGAGI (reference sequence). The CDR3 has 14 residues. CDR3 region: CASTRRPHQETQYF. As DNA, the CDR3 is TGTGCCAGCACCCGGCGGCCACACCAAGAGACCCAGTACTTC.

This chain uses TRBV27 with TRBJ2-1; tentatively, D is TRBD1 or TRBD2 (5 bases each). Germline assignment: CDR1 MNHEY and CDR2 SMNVEV (reference sequence). The CDR3 loop spans 20 amino acids. Trimming pared 1 base from V and 3 bases from J, leaving 25 bases between. The CDR3 loop is CASSLFPPTGDLGDYNEQFF. The CDR3 coding sequence is TGTGCCAGCAGTTTATTCCCCCCGACCGGGGACCTTGGGGACTACAATGAGCAGTTCTTC.

The V and J genes are TRBV4-2 and TRBJ1-1, with D unresolved. The CDR3 spans 15 residues. Trimming took off 0 bases at V and 1 base at J, with 9 bases between the two ends. Per germline, CDR1 LGHNA and CDR2 YNFKEQ. This CDR3 reads CASSQDLLSNTEAFF. As DNA, the CDR3 is TGTGCCAGCAGCCAAGATTTATTGTCGAACACTGAAGCTTTCTTT.

The V gene is TRBV10-3, the J gene TRBJ2-7; the match to TRBD1 covers 7 bases. Germline V CDR1 and CDR2: ENHRY, SYGVKD. This CDR3 has 14 amino acids. Trimming removed 6 bases from V and 10 bases from J; junction bases left unmatched: 15. The CDR3 bases are TGTGCCATCAGCCCAGTAGGGGGCGGTAAGGTTCAGTACTTC. Translation gives CAISPVGGGKVQYF.

The gene calls are TRBV5-1 and TRBJ1-2; 8 bases match TRBD1. In germline, CDR1 is SGHRS, CDR2 YFSETQ. The V gene end was trimmed by 0 bases and the J gene end by 4 bases; junction bases not matched to a gene: 5. CDR3 length equals 15 residues. The CDR3 sequence: CASSLAHGQGYGYTF. The CDR3 nucleotides read TGCGCCAGCAGCTTGGCCCACGGACAGGGCTATGGCTACACCTTC.

Concerning this clone itself: Other DNA sequences in this sample translate to the same CDR3. CDR3 bases: TGCGCCAGCAGCTTGTTGGCCTCCACAGATACGCAGTATTTT. Translated: CASSLLASTDTQYF. The chain carries TRBV5-1 and TRBJ2-3; D ambiguous. This CDR3 spans 14 amino acids. With 1 base removed from V and 2 bases from J, the gap between germline ends came to 8 bases. The germline CDR1 and CDR2 sequences are SGHRS and YFSETQ. The full variable domain, with the rest looked up from reference TRBV5-1 and TRBJ2-3, is KAGVTQTPRYLIKTRGQQVTLSCSPISGHRSVSWYQQTPGQGLQFLFEYFSETQRNKGNFPGRFSGRQFSNSRSEMNVSTLELGDSALYLCASSLLASTDTQYFGPGTRLTVL.

The chain is built from TRBV6-1 and TRBJ2-3, with TRBD2 identical over 10 bases. CDR3 length equals 17 residues. Germline V gene lookup returns CDR1 MNHNS and CDR2 SASEGT. V dropped 6 bases and J dropped 2; count of bases not matched to a gene: 11. As DNA, the CDR3 is TGTGCCAGCAGAGAAAGGGCTAGCGGGGGACTCACAGATACGCAGTATTTT. It yields the protein CASRERASGGLTDTQYF.